The next 20 T cell receptor beta chains were all read from a single sample in a study of shared clonotypes between healthy human individuals. Produced via immunoSEQ multiplex PCR; TCRdb's table is partial and in-frame only. The sample includes fewer than 650,000 clones, around 77% of them seen just once. Sequencing was done on a sample of PBMCs. The receptors derive from a woman between 40 and 55 years old in good health. Some clones in this sample may be carry-over from other donors' samples.

The chain combines TRBV5-4 with TRBJ1-5; D is perhaps TRBD1 (6 bases). V gave up 9 bases and J gave up 1 base, with 14 bases separating them. CDR3 size: 14 residues. The germline gives CDR1 SGHNT, CDR2 YYREEE (reference sequence). The CDR3 region is CATNEGGSNQPQHF. CDR3 DNA sequence: TGTGCCACCAATGAGGGGGGCAGCAATCAGCCCCAGCATTTT.

The rearrangement joins TRBV30 to TRBJ2-1, with TRBD2 identical over 7 bases. The CDR3 is made up of 14 amino acids. With V trimmed by 3 bases and J by 6 bases, 8 bases remained unmatched. From germline, CDR1 is GTSNPN and CDR2 SVGIG (reference sequence). DNA for the CDR3: TGTGCCTGGAGACCTGGACTAGTAGGCAATGAGCAGTTCTTC. Its translation: CAWRPGLVGNEQFF.

This rearrangement joins TRBV7-2 to TRBJ1-1; 8 bases map to TRBD1. Germline trimming cut 5 bases from V and 0 bases from J; bases unmatched to any gene: 5. Germline assignment: CDR1 SGHTA and CDR2 FQGNSA. This CDR3 comprises 15 residues. The CDR3 DNA reads as TGTGCCAGCAGCCCACAGGGGGTGCTGAACACTGAAGCTTTCTTT. It encodes CASSPQGVLNTEAFF. Combining the CDR3 with reference TRBV7-2 and TRBJ1-1 gives the whole variable domain GAGVSQSPSNKVTEKGKDVELRCDPISGHTALYWYRQSLGQGLEFLIYFQGNSAPDKSGLPSDRFSAERTGGSVSTLTIQRTQQEDSAVYLCASSPQGVLNTEAFFGQGTRLTVV.

This sequence joins TRBV28 and TRBJ1-4, with 8 bases matching TRBD1. CDR1 is MDHEN, CDR2 SYDVKM, per germline. This CDR3 region has 17 residues. J was trimmed by 0 bases and V by 2 bases; bases with no gene match: 5. CDR3 in amino acids: CASSLGTGVATNEKLFF. The CDR3 nucleotides read TGTGCCAGCAGTTTAGGGACAGGCGTTGCAACTAATGAAAAACTGTTTTTT.

The CDR3 nucleotides are TGCAGTGCGAAACTGGGCTACGAGCAGTACTTC. Amino acids: CSAKLGYEQYF. This rearrangement joins TRBV20-1 to TRBJ2-7, with D uncertain. The CDR3 extends over 11 amino acids. V lost 6 bases and J lost 3, with 9 bases in between. Germline CDR1 is DFQATT and CDR2 is SNEGSKA (reference sequence).

This clone has more than one count but fewer than ten. The chain carries TRBV7-9 and TRBJ2-7; tentative D call: TRBD2 (6 bases). This CDR3 has 14 amino acids. The V gene lost 5 bases and the J gene lost 4 bases, with 15 bases spanning the gap. Germline CDR1 and CDR2: SEHNR and FQNEAQ (reference sequence). The DNA of the CDR3 is TGTGCCAGCAGCCATGTGAGGGGAGGTTACGAGCAGTACTTC. Translated, it gives CASSHVRGGYEQYF.

The rearrangement joins TRBV16 to TRBJ2-7; a weak D match, TRBD2 (5 bases). Per the germline V gene, CDR1 is KGHSY and CDR2 is FQNENV. The CDR3 contains 14 residues. Trimming removed 4 bases from V and 7 bases from J, with 17 bases in between. CDR3 region: CASSLLAQTSEQYF. The CDR3 nucleotides read TGTGCCAGCAGCCTCCTAGCCCAGACTTCGGAGCAGTACTTC.

This clone has just one count. This chain links TRBV5-6 with TRBJ2-6; D assignment may be TRBD1 or TRBD2 (5 bases each). Between the trimmed V and J ends, which lost 4 bases and 1 base, there was a span of 9 bases. The germline gives CDR1 SGHDT, CDR2 YYEEEE. The CDR3 sequence is 15 residues long. The CDR3 region is CASSQEGSGANVLTF. DNA for the CDR3: TGTGCCAGCAGCCAAGAGGGGTCTGGGGCCAACGTCCTGACTTTC.

The rearrangement uses TRBV29-1 and TRBJ2-1; D assignment may be TRBD1 or TRBD2 (5 bases each). Germline CDR1 and CDR2: SQVTM and ANQGSEA. Trimming cost V 6 bases and J 9 bases, with 18 bases left between them. This CDR3 has 13 residues. The chain's CDR3 is CSVGDARNGEQFF. The CDR3 DNA follows: TGCAGCGTCGGGGACGCCCGGAATGGTGAGCAGTTCTTC.

The gene calls are TRBV14 and TRBJ2-2, with D hard to call. Trimming left V 4 bases short and J 4 bases short, with 4 bases between. The CDR3 totals 12 residues. In germline, CDR1 is SGHDN, CDR2 FVKESK. The CDR3 spells CASSLSTGELFF. The CDR3 DNA sequence: TGTGCCAGCAGCCTAAGCACCGGGGAGCTGTTTTTT.

The V call is TRBV6-1, the J call TRBJ1-5; D unclear. Trimming took 2 bases from V and 0 from J, leaving 8 bases between them. Germline CDR1 is MNHNS and CDR2 is SASEGT. The CDR3 consists of 15 residues. CDR3 in amino acids: CASSERTLSNQPQHF. The DNA for the CDR3 is TGTGCCAGCAGTGAAAGGACCCTTAGCAATCAGCCCCAGCATTTT.

The rearrangement joins TRBV28 to TRBJ2-1; D unclear. Trimming took off 4 bases at V and 5 bases at J, with 15 bases between the two ends. CDR1 MDHEN and CDR2 SYDVKM come from the germline V gene. The CDR3 contains 15 residues. CDR3: CASSSLTQINNEQFF. The DNA for the CDR3 is TGTGCCAGCAGTTCCCTCACTCAGATTAACAATGAGCAGTTCTTC.

With regard to this clone: A read error is likely here: a far larger clone is one base away. CDR3 in amino acids: CVWRFPQETQYF. For the CDR3, the DNA is TGTGTCTGGAGATTCCCACAAGAGACCCAGTACTTC. The V call is TRBV30, the J call TRBJ2-5; D unclear. Germline V lookup: CDR1 GTSNPN, CDR2 SVGIG (reference sequence). CDR3 length: 12 amino acids.

This sequence joins TRBV5-1 and TRBJ2-2; TRBD2 aligns across 8 bases. CDR3 size: 15 residues. Germline V CDR1 and CDR2: SGHRS, YFSETQ. V lost 4 bases to trimming and J lost 5 bases; unmatched junction nucleotides: 7. The CDR3 DNA sequence: TGCGCCAGCAGCCGAAGCGGGGGAGGGACCGGGGAGCTGTTTTTT. As protein: CASSRSGGGTGELFF.

The gene calls are TRBV25-1 and TRBJ2-3; D is perhaps TRBD1 or TRBD2 (5 bases each). The CDR3 totals 14 residues. Trimming left V 11 bases short and J 2 bases short, with 17 bases between. Germline CDR1 is MGHDK and CDR2 is SYGVNS. The CDR3 protein is CASTRGYSTDTQYF. The CDR3, as DNA: TGTGCCTCCACCCGGGGCTACTCCACAGATACGCAGTATTTT.

V is TRBV19 and J is TRBJ2-7, with D hard to call. Trimming pared 4 bases from V and 0 bases from J, leaving 7 bases between. The CDR3 loop spans 13 amino acids. CDR1 is LNHDA and CDR2 is SQIVND in the germline V gene (reference sequence). The CDR3 DNA reads as TGTGCCAGTAGTACAGAGAGCTCCTACGAGCAGTACTTC. Translated, it gives CASSTESSYEQYF.

This clone was detected many times. The sample holds other DNA sequences that translate to the same CDR3. The chain is built from TRBV2 and TRBJ1-1; 8 nucleotides align to TRBD1. With V trimmed by 7 bases and J by 5 bases, 6 bases remained unmatched. This CDR3 spans 13 amino acids. Germline values: CDR1 SNHLY, CDR2 FYNNEI. The CDR3 protein is CASKGQGWTEAFF. CDR3 bases: TGTGCCAGCAAAGGACAGGGCTGGACTGAAGCTTTCTTT.

Concerning this clone itself: Different DNA sequences within this sample yield the same CDR3. The chain employs TRBV5-1 and TRBJ1-1; D is uncertain. The germline V gene encodes CDR1 SGHRS and CDR2 YFSETQ. Trimming cost V 0 bases and J 1 base, with 7 bases left between them. The CDR3 length is 14 residues. The CDR3 nucleotides read TGCGCCAGCAGCTTGGGTCCCGGGAACACTGAAGCTTTCTTT. Translating it yields CASSLGPGNTEAFF.

The V and J genes are TRBV28 and TRBJ2-1; D is undetermined. V shed 6 bases and J shed 4 bases, with 13 bases lying between them. Germline CDR1 is MDHEN and CDR2 is SYDVKM. CDR3 length: 14 amino acids. The CDR3 is CASRYGQQYNEQFF. The DNA of the CDR3 is TGTGCCAGCAGGTATGGGCAGCAGTACAATGAGCAGTTCTTC.

This rearrangement joins TRBV6-1 to TRBJ1-2; no clear D. The CDR3 is made up of 13 amino acids. The germline V gene has CDR1 MNHNS and CDR2 SASEGT. Trimming removed 4 bases from V and 8 bases from J, with 14 bases in between. In DNA form, the CDR3 reads TGTGCCAGCAGTGGAGAGACTGTTCTCGGCTACACCTTC. Residues: CASSGETVLGYTF.